The table lists the clone carrying this TCR beta chain with a count of one. The record originates from a study of shared clonotypes between healthy human individuals. The CDR3 length is 16 residues. J was trimmed by 2 bases and V by 2 bases; bases with no gene match: 8. Per the germline V gene, CDR1 is MNHEY and CDR2 is SVGAGI. CD8 cells regarded as naive lacked CD45RO, were positively chosen for CCR7, and omitted terminally differentiated effector memory CD45RA+ cells. The method was immunoSEQ multiplex PCR; TCRdb's version includes in-frame clones alone and lacks a portion of them. This repertoire shows more than 2 million clones, over 85% found once; its top ten account for around 1.1%.

The source material was naive CD8+ T cells sorted from blood. The clonotype originates from a young man in good health. The genes are TRBV6-5 and TRBJ2-7; 8 bases are a match to TRBD1. The CDR3 nucleotides read TGTGCCAGCAGTTACCTACTGACAGGGGACCCCTACGAGCAGTACTTC. Translated: CASSYLLTGDPYEQYF.